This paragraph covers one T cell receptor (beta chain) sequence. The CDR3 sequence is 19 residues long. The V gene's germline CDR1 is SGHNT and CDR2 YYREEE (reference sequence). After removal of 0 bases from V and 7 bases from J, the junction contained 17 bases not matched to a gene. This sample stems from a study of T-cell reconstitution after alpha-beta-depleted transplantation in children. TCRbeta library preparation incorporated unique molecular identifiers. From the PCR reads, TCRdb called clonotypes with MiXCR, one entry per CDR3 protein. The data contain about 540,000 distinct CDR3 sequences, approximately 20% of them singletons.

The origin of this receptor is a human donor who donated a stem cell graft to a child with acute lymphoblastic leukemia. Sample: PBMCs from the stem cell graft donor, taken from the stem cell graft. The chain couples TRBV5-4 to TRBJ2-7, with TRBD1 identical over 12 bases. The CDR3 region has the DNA TGTGCCAGCAGCTTGGCGGGACAGGGGGCGAATTCGAACCTCCTGGAGCAGTACTTC. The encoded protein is CASSLAGQGANSNLLEQYF.